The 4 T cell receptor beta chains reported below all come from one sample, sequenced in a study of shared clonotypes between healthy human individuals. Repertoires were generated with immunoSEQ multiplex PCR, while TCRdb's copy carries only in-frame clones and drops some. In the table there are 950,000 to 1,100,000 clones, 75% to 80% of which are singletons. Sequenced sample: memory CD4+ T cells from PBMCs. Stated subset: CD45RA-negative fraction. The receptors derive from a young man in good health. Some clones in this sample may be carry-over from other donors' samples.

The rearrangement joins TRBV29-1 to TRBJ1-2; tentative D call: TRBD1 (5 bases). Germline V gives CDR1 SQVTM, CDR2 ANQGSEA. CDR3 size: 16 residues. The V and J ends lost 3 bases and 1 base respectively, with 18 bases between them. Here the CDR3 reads CSVDPLDSASNYGYTF. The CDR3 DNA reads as TGCAGCGTTGACCCTCTTGACAGTGCAAGTAACTATGGCTACACCTTC.

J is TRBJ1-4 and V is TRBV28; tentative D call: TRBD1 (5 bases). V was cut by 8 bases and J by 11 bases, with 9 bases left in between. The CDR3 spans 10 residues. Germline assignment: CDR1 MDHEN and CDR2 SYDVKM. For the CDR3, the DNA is TGTGCCAGCGCCCGGGACAAACTGTTTTTT. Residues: CASARDKLFF.

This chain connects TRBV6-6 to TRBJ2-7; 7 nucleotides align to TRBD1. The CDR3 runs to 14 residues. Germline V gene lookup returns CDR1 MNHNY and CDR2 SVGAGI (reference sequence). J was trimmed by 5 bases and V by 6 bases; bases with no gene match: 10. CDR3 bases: TGTGCCAGCAGCCGCAGACAGGGAACTAACGAGCAGTACTTC. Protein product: CASSRRQGTNEQYF.

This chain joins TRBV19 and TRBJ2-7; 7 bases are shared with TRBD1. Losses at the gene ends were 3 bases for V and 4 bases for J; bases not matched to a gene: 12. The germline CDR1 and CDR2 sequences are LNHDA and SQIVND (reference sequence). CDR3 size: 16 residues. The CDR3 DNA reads TGTGCCAGTAGTATGAAGCAAGGTGACAGGGCGTACGAGCAGTACTTC. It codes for CASSMKQGDRAYEQYF.